Listed below are T cell receptor beta chains from one sample, sequenced in a study of blood T cell repertoires in COVID-19. The protocol was immunoSEQ multiplex PCR, while the TCRdb copy is restricted to in-frame clones and leaves out a portion. The sample lists some 160,000 clones; 65% to 80% were seen once. Sequences were obtained from peripheral blood. The receptors here all came from a man in his fifties or sixties with acute or convalescent COVID-19. Each CDR3 is given with its conserved first and last residue. The D gene is left open where the match is weak. A clone size is listed for some rows: how often the clone was seen (once, few, many), or a class if it is expanded.

TRBV7-9	TRBD1	.	TRBJ1-1	CASSPDRVWRRNTEAFF	TGTGCCAGCAGCCCGGACAGGGTGTGGAGACGTAACACTGAAGCTTTCTTT
TRBV29-1	.	.	TRBJ1-5	CSVTSGSNQPQHF	TGCAGCGTTACTTCAGGGAGCAATCAGCCCCAGCATTTT
TRBV5-6	TRBD2	.	TRBJ2-3	CASSLVAGGADTQYF	TGTGCCAGCAGCTTGGTTGCGGGAGGGGCAGATACGCAGTATTTT
TRBV20-1	.	once	TRBJ2-5	CSASPDGPQYF	TGCAGTGCTTCCCCTGATGGGCCCCAGTACTTC
TRBV30	.	.	TRBJ2-3	CAWSVANSDTQYF	TGTGCCTGGAGTGTAGCTAACTCAGATACGCAGTATTTT
TRBV4-1	.	.	TRBJ2-1	CASSQDLNSLNEQFF	TGCGCCAGCAGCCAAGATCTTAATAGCCTTAATGAGCAGTTCTTC
TRBV6-1	.	.	TRBJ1-2	CASSERNRVFSVANYGYTF	TGTGCCAGCAGTGAACGAAACAGGGTTTTTTCAGTCGCTAACTATGGCTACACCTTC
TRBV7-3	TRBD2	once	TRBJ2-1	CASSSRGDPYNEQFF	TGTGCCAGCAGCTCGCGGGGGGACCCCTACAATGAGCAGTTCTTC
TRBV6-1	.	few	TRBJ1-3	CASSEAGGPGNTIYF	TGTGCCAGCAGTGAAGCGGGGGGTCCGGGAAACACCATATATTTT
TRBV5-1	TRBD2	.	TRBJ2-3	CASSEGTSGYTDTQYF	TGCGCCAGCAGCGAGGGGACTAGCGGTTACACAGATACGCAGTATTTT
TRBV28	.	.	TRBJ1-6	CASSLQLDNSPLHF	TGTGCCAGCAGCCTCCAGTTGGATAATTCACCCCTCCACTTT
TRBV11-3	.	.	TRBJ2-5	CASSSHRDQETQYF	TGTGCCAGCAGCTCACACAGGGATCAAGAGACCCAGTACTTC
TRBV6-5	TRBD2	few	TRBJ2-7	CASSYSRAGGYEQYF	TGTGCCAGCAGTTACTCGAGGGCGGGGGGCTACGAGCAGTACTTC
TRBV29-1	.	.	TRBJ2-3	CSTQDGTDTQYF	TGCAGCACGCAGGATGGAACAGATACGCAGTATTTT
TRBV6-2/TRBV6-3	.	once	TRBJ2-5	CASSSLDLGFGQETQYF	TGTGCCAGCAGTTCCCTCGATCTCGGGTTCGGCCAAGAGACCCAGTACTTC
TRBV30	.	.	TRBJ2-1	CAWSVWQAYNEQFF	TGTGCCTGGAGTGTGTGGCAAGCGTACAATGAGCAGTTCTTC
TRBV4-2	TRBD2	few	TRBJ2-5	CASSPIAGGPETQYF	TGTGCCAGCAGCCCCATAGCGGGAGGCCCGGAGACCCAGTACTTC
TRBV19	TRBD2	.	TRBJ2-7	CASSLAGGEEQYF	TGTGCCAGTAGTCTAGCGGGAGGGGAAGAGCAGTACTTC
TRBV27	.	.	TRBJ2-7	CASSPTFRGEGEQYF	TGTGCCAGCTCCCCGACGTTCAGGGGAGAGGGCGAGCAGTACTTC
TRBV7-3	TRBD2	.	TRBJ2-2	CASRRRGAGENRNTGELFF	TGTGCCAGCAGGCGCCGCGGGGCGGGAGAGAATCGGAACACCGGGGAGCTGTTTTTT
TRBV7-2	TRBD1	.	TRBJ2-6	CASSSPLWAGGSGANVLTF	TGTGCCAGCAGCTCCCCTCTGTGGGCAGGGGGTAGTGGGGCCAACGTCCTGACTTTC
TRBV10-3	TRBD2	.	TRBJ2-3	CASKYSGRGTDTQYF	TGTGCCAGCAAATACAGCGGGAGGGGCACAGATACGCAGTATTTT
TRBV27	.	.	TRBJ1-4	CASSTRGEKLFF	TGTGCCAGCAGTACCCGGGGGGAAAAACTGTTTTTT
TRBV30	.	.	TRBJ1-4	CAWGLWGPNEKLFF	TGTGCCTGGGGGCTCTGGGGGCCTAATGAAAAACTGTTTTTT
TRBV9	TRBD1	.	TRBJ1-2	CASSVDRTGGGYTF	TGTGCCAGCAGCGTAGACCGGACAGGGGGTGGCTACACCTTC
TRBV5-1	.	.	TRBJ2-4	CASSLWGQKNIQYF	TGCGCCAGCAGCTTGTGGGGCCAGAAAAACATTCAGTACTTC
TRBV18	TRBD2	few	TRBJ2-1	CASSPSGRSNEQFF	TGTGCCAGCTCACCCAGCGGGAGGTCCAATGAGCAGTTCTTC
TRBV5-1	TRBD2	few	TRBJ2-7	CASRLGEGFYEQYF	TGCGCCAGCAGGTTAGGGGAGGGGTTCTACGAGCAGTACTTC
TRBV28	.	.	TRBJ2-3	CASSFGDRTQYF	TGTGCCAGCAGTTTTGGAGACCGAACGCAGTATTTT
TRBV7-9	.	.	TRBJ1-2	CASSLGPESSYTF	TGTGCCAGCAGCTTAGGTCCTGAGAGCAGCTACACCTTC
TRBV18	.	once	TRBJ1-4	CASSPPNGGRANEKLFF	TGTGCCAGCTCACCACCGAATGGCGGGAGGGCTAATGAAAAACTGTTTTTT
TRBV29-1	TRBD1	.	TRBJ2-7	CSVEGDSYEQYF	TGCAGCGTTGAGGGGGACAGCTACGAGCAGTACTTC
TRBV4-1	.	.	TRBJ2-1	CASSQGLPYNEQFF	TGCGCCAGCAGCCAAGGTCTACCTTACAATGAGCAGTTCTTC
TRBV12-5	.	.	TRBJ2-7	CASGLSPGLLPRFTYEQYF	TGTGCTAGTGGTTTGTCCCCCGGGTTGTTGCCTAGGTTCACCTACGAGCAGTACTTC
TRBV24-1	TRBD1	few	TRBJ2-3	CATSDWTGGTDTQYF	TGTGCCACCAGTGACTGGACAGGGGGCACAGATACGCAGTATTTT
TRBV11-3	TRBD1	.	TRBJ2-1	CASSLRTGGNNEQFF	TGTGCCAGCAGCCTTCGGACAGGGGGTAACAATGAGCAGTTCTTC
TRBV18	.	once	TRBJ2-7	CASSPGGSEYEQYF	TGTGCCAGCTCACCCGGGGGTAGCGAATACGAGCAGTACTTC
TRBV7-3	TRBD1	.	TRBJ2-1	CASSRQGWGNEQFF	TGTGCCAGCAGCCGACAGGGCTGGGGGAATGAGCAGTTCTTC
TRBV6-2/TRBV6-3	TRBD2	.	TRBJ2-3	CASSYPSGSGADTQYF	TGTGCCAGCAGTTACCCTAGCGGGAGTGGCGCAGATACGCAGTATTTT
TRBV5-6	TRBD2	.	TRBJ2-5	CASSSTSGSRETQYF	TGTGCCAGCAGCTCGACTAGCGGGAGTAGAGAGACCCAGTACTTC
TRBV11-2	TRBD2	once	TRBJ2-1	CASSGTGTRAEQFF	TGTGCCAGCAGCGGTACCGGGACTAGGGCTGAGCAGTTCTTC
TRBV7-7	TRBD2	.	TRBJ2-2	CASSYTGLATGELFF	TGTGCTAGCAGCTACACCGGACTAGCGACCGGGGAGCTGTTTTTT
TRBV7-2	.	.	TRBJ2-7	CASSLLQGPLGREQYF	TGTGCCAGCAGCCTCCTACAGGGGCCCCTGGGGAGGGAGCAGTACTTC
TRBV11-2	TRBD2	.	TRBJ2-5	CASSLTSGSKTQYF	TGTGCCAGCAGCTTGACTAGCGGGAGTAAGACCCAGTACTTC
TRBV9	.	.	TRBJ2-5	CASSVGGGETQYF	TGTGCCAGCAGCGTAGGAGGAGGAGAGACCCAGTACTTC
TRBV19	.	few	TRBJ2-3	CASSRLASGSRDTQYF	TGTGCCAGTAGTCGGCTGGCGAGCGGATCGCGAGATACGCAGTATTTT
TRBV28	.	.	TRBJ1-2	CASTTGRGAVYGYTF	TGTGCCAGCACCACAGGGAGGGGGGCGGTCTATGGCTACACCTTC
TRBV10-3	TRBD1	.	TRBJ2-7	CAISESGQGLDEQYF	TGTGCCATCAGTGAGTCGGGACAGGGACTGGACGAGCAGTACTTC
TRBV7-8	TRBD1	.	TRBJ2-3	CASSRQGGLRRSTDTQYF	TGTGCCAGCAGCAGACAGGGGGGATTGAGACGGAGCACAGATACGCAGTATTTT
TRBV5-4	.	once	TRBJ1-2	CASSFQGNGYTF	TGTGCCAGCAGCTTCCAGGGGAACGGCTACACCTTC
TRBV11-1	.	.	TRBJ1-1	CASSPMNTEAFF	TGTGCCAGCAGTCCAATGAACACTGAAGCTTTCTTT
TRBV28	TRBD2	.	TRBJ2-7	CASRRSGSLYEQYF	TGTGCCAGCAGACGTAGCGGGAGTCTTTACGAGCAGTACTTC